The text below deals with one TCR beta chain. Its antigen is not known. Being one base from a much bigger clone, this may be a read error. The data were taken from a study of response to subunit inactivated influenza vaccine. Study outcomes and limitations: Authors suggested few new T cells are recruited by each seasonal influenza vaccination.

A single record per CDR3 protein comes from TCRdb applying MiXCR to the RT-PCR reads. Of about 520,000 distinct CDR3 sequences in the sample, roughly 7.9% were seen once. Material: PBMCs from blood, obtained less than 30 months after vaccination. The receptor's source is a man aged 50 to 75 who received an inactivated influenza vaccine.

The CDR3 region is CASGAGVEQYF. The DNA of the CDR3 is TGTGCCAGCGGGGCAGGGGTCGAGCAGTACTTC. The chain carries TRBV28 and TRBJ2-7, with a tentative D call TRBD1 (6 bases). Germline loops: CDR1 MDHEN, CDR2 SYDVKM. V was trimmed by 8 bases and J by 6 bases, leaving 11 bases between them. The CDR3 is made up of 11 amino acids.